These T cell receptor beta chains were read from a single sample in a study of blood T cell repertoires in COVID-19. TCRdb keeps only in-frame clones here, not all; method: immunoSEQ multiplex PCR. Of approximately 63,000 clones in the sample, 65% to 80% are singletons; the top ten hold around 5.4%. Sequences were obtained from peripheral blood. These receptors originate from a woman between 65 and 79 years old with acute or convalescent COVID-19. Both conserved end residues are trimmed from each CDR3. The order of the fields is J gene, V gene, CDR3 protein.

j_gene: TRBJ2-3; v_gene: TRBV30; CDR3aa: AWSVLAGLPHTQY
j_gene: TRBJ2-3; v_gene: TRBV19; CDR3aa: ASSATSGGVPDTQY
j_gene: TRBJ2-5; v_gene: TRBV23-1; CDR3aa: ASSQSGLAGGPPVETQY
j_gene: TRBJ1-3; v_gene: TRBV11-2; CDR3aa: ASSLEGGTIY
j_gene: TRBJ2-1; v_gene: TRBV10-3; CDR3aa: AIKSVAPEGGNEQF
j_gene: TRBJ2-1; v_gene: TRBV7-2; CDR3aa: ASSLVGGGQRFNEQF
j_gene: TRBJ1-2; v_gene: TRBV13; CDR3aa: ASSSSDPGQGALGYT
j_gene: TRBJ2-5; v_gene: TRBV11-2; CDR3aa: ASSLRVVEGGGSQETQY
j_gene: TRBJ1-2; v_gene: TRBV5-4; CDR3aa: ASSLKTANGYT
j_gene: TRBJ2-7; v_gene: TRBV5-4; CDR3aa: ASSPPGQGPGEQY
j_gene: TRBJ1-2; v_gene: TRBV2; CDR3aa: ASSPSREGYT
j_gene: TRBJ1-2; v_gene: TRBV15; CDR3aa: ATSRDKPGTGSGYT
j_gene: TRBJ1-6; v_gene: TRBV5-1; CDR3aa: ASSLTGGNSPLH
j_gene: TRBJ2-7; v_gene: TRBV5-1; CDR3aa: ASSQGTVAYEQY
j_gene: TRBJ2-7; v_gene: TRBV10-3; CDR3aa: AISGARNYEQY
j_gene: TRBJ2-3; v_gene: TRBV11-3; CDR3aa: ASSPPTGGLTDTQY
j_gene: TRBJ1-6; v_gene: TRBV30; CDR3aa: AWSKQGGNNSPLH
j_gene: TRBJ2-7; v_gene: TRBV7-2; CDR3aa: ASSLDGTIYEQY
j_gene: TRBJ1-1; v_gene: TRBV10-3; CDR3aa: AIRDRGLDTEAF
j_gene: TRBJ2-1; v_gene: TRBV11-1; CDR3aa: ASSDRLSSYNEQF
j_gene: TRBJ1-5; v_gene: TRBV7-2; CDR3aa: ASSLNAQGKQPQH
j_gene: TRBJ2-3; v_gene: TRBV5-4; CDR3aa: ASRYGLADSSTDTQY
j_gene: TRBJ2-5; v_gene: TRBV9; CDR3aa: ASSLRTSYNQGETQY
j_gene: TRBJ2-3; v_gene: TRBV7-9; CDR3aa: ASSLGGPRTDTQY
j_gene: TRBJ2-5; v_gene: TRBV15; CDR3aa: ATSRDKGRDGETQY
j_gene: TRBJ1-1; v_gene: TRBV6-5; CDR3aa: ASSLRGGATEAF
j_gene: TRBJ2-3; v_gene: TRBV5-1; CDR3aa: ASSLKTGGTTDTQY
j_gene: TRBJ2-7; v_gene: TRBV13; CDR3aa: ASSLWASGAYEQY
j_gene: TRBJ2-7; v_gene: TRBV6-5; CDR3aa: ASSQGFQALYEQY
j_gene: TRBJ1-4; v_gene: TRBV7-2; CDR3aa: ASSFRGHEKLF
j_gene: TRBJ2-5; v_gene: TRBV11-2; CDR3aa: ASSLASGGVSGTQY
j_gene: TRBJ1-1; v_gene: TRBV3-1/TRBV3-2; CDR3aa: ASSLRGNTEAF
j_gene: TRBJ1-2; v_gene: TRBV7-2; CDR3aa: ASSPDRSLRAYGYT
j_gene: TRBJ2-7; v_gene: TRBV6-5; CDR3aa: ASSYGAIPYEQY
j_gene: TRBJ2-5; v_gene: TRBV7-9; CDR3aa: ASSLVSSSEPRGETQY
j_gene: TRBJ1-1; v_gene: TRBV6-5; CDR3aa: ASSFPARYTEAF
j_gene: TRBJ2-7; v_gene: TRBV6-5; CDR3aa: ASRDTGLSYEQY
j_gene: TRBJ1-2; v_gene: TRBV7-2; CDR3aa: ASSLDTNYGYT
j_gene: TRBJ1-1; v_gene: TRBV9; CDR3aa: ASSRGGAEAF
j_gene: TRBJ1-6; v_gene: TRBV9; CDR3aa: ASSILPGQGSSPLH
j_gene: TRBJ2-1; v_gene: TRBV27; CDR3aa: ASTLAGGPKPNEQF
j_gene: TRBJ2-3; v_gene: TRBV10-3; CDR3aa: AISEVARSTDTQY
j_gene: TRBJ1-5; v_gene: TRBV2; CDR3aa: ASSEVGASQPQH
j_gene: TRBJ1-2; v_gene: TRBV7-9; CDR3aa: ASSLALIGYT
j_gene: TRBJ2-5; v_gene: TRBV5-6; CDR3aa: ASSYRTGIAATQY
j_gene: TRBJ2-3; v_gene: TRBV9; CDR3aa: ASSPPGGGSSTDTQY
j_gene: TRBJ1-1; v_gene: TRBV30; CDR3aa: AWEMQANTEAF
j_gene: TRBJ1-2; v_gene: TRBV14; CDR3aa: ASSPNRGSGYT
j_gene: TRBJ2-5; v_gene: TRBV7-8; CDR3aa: ASSWAGTTKETQY
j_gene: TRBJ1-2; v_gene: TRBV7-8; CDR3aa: ASSEEGGPWSGYT
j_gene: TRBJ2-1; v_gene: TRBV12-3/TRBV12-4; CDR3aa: ASTGPGGNEQF
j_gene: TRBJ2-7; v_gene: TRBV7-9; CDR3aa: ASSSFGGSGEQY
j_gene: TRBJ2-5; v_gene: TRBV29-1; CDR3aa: SVEQQETQY
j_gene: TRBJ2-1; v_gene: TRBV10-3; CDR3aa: AISEVSAGGRNEQF
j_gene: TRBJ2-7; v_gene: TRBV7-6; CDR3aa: ASSLVPGDEQY
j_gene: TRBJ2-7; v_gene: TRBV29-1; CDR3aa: SARESVYEQY
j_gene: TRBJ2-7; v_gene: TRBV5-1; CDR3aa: ASSFSRQGDEQY
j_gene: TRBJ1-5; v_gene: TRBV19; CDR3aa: ASSNTGGISNQPQH